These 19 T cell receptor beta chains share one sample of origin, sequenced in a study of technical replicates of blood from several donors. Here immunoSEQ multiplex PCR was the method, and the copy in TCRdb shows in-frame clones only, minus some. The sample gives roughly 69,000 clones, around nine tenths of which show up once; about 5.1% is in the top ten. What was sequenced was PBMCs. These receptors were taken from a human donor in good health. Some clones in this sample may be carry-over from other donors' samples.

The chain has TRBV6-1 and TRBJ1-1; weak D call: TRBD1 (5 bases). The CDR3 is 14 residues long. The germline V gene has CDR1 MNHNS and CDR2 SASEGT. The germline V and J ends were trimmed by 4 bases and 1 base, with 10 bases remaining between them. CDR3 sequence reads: CASSAAGWNTEAFF. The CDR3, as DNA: TGTGCCAGCAGTGCGGCAGGGTGGAACACTGAAGCTTTCTTT.

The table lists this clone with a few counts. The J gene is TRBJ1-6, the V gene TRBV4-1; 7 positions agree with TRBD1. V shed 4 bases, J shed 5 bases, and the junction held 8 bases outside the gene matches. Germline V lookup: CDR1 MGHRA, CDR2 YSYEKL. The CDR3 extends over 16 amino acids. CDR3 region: CASSPQGIPNNSPLHF. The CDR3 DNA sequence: TGCGCCAGCAGCCCACAGGGGATTCCCAATAATTCACCCCTCCACTTT.

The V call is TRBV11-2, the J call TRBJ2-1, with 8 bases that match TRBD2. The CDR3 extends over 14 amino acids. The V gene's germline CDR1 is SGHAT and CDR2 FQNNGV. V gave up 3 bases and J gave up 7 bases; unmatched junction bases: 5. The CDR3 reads CASSLAGGGNEQFF. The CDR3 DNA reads TGTGCCAGCAGCTTGGCGGGCGGGGGGAATGAGCAGTTCTTC.

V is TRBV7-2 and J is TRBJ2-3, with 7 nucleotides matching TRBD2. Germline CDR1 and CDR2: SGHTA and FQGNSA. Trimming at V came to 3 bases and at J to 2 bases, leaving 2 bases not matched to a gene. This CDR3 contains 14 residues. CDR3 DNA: TGTGCCAGCAGCTTGGGACTACCCACAGATACGCAGTATTTT. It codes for CASSLGLPTDTQYF.

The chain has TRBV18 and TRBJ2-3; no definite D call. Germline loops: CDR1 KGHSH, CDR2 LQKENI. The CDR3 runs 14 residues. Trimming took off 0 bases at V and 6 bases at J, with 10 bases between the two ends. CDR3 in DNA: TGTGCCAGCTCACCACCCCCCTCGCGGGATACGCAGTATTTT. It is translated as CASSPPPSRDTQYF.

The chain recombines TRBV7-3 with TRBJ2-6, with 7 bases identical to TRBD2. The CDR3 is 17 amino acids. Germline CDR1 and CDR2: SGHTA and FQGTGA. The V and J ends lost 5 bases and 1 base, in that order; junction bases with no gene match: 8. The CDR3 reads CASSGGRHSSGANVLTF. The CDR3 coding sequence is TGTGCCAGCAGCGGCGGGAGACATTCTTCTGGGGCCAACGTCCTGACTTTC.

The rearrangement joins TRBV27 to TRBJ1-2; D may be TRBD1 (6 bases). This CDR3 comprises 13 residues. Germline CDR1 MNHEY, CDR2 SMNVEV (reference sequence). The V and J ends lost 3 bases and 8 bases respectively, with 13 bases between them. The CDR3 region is CASSFGGAGGYTF. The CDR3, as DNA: TGTGCCAGCAGTTTCGGGGGGGCCGGAGGCTACACCTTC.

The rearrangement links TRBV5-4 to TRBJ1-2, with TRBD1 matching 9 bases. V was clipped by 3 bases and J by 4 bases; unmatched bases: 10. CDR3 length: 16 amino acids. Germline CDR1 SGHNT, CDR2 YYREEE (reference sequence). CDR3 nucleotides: TGTGCCAGCAGCTCTAGGACAGGGGAGGTGGTCTATGGCTACACCTTC. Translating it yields CASSSRTGEVVYGYTF.

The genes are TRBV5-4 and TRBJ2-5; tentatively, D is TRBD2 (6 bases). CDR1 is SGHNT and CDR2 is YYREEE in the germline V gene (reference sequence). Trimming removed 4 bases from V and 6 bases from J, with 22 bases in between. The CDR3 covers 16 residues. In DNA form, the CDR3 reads TGTGCCAGCAGCCGGACGGGACTCATGGTATCGAAGACCCAGTACTTC. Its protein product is CASSRTGLMVSKTQYF.

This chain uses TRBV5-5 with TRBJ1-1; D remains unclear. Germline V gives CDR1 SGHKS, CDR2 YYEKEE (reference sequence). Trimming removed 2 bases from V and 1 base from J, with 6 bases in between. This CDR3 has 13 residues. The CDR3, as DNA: TGTGCCAGCAGCTTCATACAGAACACTGAAGCTTTCTTT. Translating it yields CASSFIQNTEAFF.

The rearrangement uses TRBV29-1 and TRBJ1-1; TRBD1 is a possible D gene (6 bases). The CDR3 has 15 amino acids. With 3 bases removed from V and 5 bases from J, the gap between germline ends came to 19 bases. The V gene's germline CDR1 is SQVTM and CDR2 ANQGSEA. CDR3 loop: CSVDPDSLWETEAFF. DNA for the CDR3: TGCAGCGTTGACCCGGACAGCCTGTGGGAGACTGAAGCTTTCTTT.

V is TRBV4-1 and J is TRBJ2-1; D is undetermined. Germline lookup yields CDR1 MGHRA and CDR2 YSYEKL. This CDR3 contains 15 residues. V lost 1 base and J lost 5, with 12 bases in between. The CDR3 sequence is CASSQVGRANNEQFF. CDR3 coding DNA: TGCGCCAGCAGCCAAGTGGGTCGAGCGAACAATGAGCAGTTCTTC.

The CDR3, as DNA: TGTGCCTGGAGTGTAAGACAGGGAAACTGGTCACCCCTCCACTTT. It encodes CAWSVRQGNWSPLHF. This chain links TRBV30 with TRBJ1-6; 7 nucleotides agree with TRBD1. The CDR3 is 15 residues long. Germline V CDR1 and CDR2: GTSNPN, SVGIG (reference sequence). Losses at the gene ends were 0 bases for V and 10 bases for J; bases not matched to a gene: 9.

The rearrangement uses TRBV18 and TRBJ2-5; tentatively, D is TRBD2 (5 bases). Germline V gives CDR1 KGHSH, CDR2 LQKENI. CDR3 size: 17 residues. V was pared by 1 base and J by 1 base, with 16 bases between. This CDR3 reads CASSPRLGAGTQETQYF. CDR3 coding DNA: TGTGCCAGCTCACCACGGCTGGGCGCGGGTACCCAAGAGACCCAGTACTTC. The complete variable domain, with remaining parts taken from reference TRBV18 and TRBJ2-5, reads NAGVMQNPRHLVRRRGQEARLRCSPMKGHSHVYWYRQLPEEGLKFMVYLQKENIIDESGMPKERFSAEFPKEGPSILRIQQVVRGDSAAYFCASSPRLGAGTQETQYFGPGTRLLVL.

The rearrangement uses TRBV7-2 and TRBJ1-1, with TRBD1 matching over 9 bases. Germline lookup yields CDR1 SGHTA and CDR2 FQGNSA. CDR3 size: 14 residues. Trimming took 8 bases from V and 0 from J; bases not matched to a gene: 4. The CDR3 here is CASQTGGMNTEAFF. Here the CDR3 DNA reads TGTGCCAGCCAAACAGGGGGCATGAACACTGAAGCTTTCTTT.

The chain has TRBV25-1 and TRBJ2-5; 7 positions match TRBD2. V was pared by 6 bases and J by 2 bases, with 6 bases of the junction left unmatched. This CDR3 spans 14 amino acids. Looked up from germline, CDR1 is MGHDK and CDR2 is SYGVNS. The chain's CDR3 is CASREAGIQETQYF. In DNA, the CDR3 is TGTGCCAGCAGAGAAGCGGGGATACAAGAGACCCAGTACTTC. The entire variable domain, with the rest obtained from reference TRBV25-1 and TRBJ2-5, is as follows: EADIYQTPRYLVIGTGKKITLECSQTMGHDKMYWYQQDPGMELHLIHYSYGVNSTEKGDLSSESTVSRIRTEHFPLTLESARPSHTSQYLCASREAGIQETQYFGPGTRLLVL.

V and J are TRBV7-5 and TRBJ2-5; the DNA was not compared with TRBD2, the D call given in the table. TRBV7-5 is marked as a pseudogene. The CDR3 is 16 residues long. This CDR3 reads CVRSLVISGRQETQYF. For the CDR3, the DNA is TGTGTCAGAAGCTTAGTTATTTCGGGAAGGCAAGAGACCCAGTACTTC.

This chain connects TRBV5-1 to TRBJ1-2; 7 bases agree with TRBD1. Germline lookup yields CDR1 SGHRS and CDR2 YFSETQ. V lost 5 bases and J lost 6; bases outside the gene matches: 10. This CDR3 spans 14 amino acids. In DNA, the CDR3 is TGCGCCAGCAGACGTAACACAGGGGCGGATGGCTACACCTTC. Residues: CASRRNTGADGYTF.

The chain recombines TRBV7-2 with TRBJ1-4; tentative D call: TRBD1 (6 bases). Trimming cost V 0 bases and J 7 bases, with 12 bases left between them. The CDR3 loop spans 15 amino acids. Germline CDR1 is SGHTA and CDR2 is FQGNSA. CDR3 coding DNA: TGTGCCAGCAGCTTAGCGAGGGGGGGCGGTGAAAAACTGTTTTTT. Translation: CASSLARGGGEKLFF.